A single sample gave rise to the 21 T cell receptor beta chains below, sequenced in a study of blood T cell repertoires in COVID-19. Sequenced by immunoSEQ multiplex PCR; TCRdb stores in-frame clones only, minus some. Of 250,000 to 350,000 clones in the sample, 88% are singletons; the top ten hold less than 3%. Sequenced sample: PBMCs or T cells enriched from blood (not recorded which). The receptors stem from a woman in her 50s who had recovered from COVID-19.

Remarks on this clone: In the same sample, other DNA sequences code for this CDR3. This chain links TRBV7-9 with TRBJ2-1, with D possibly being TRBD1 (5 bases). The germline CDR1 and CDR2 sequences are SEHNR and FQNEAQ (reference sequence). This CDR3 has 13 amino acids. Trimming stripped 5 bases from V and 4 bases from J, with 9 bases between. Here the CDR3 DNA reads TGTGCCAGCAGCCTTACAGGTTACAATGAGCAGTTCTTC. Encoded protein: CASSLTGYNEQFF.

The chain links TRBV3-1 (or the pseudogene TRBV3-2) to TRBJ2-3, with 8 bases identical to TRBD1. With V trimmed by 4 bases and J by 5 bases, 11 bases remained unmatched. There are 16 residues in the CDR3. Per the germline V gene, CDR1 is LGHDT and CDR2 is YNNKEL (reference sequence). The CDR3 nucleotides are TGTGCCAGCAGCCCATACTTAGGACAGGGCGGAGATACGCAGTATTTT. Amino acid sequence: CASSPYLGQGGDTQYF.

The chain combines TRBV27 with TRBJ1-1; D is undetermined. CDR3 length: 13 amino acids. Trimming took off 6 bases at V and 0 bases at J, with 8 bases between the two ends. Germline-derived CDR1 and CDR2 are MNHEY and SMNVEV (reference sequence). The CDR3 loop reads CASRSEMNTEAFF. The CDR3 nucleotides read TGTGCCAGCAGATCCGAGATGAACACTGAAGCTTTCTTT.

The chain uses TRBV30 and TRBJ1-2; D is unresolved. The germline V and J ends were trimmed by 4 bases and 2 bases, with 8 bases remaining between them. Germline CDR1 and CDR2: GTSNPN and SVGIG (reference sequence). The CDR3 has 12 amino acids. The CDR3 loop reads CAWKVQNYGYTF. DNA for the CDR3: TGTGCCTGGAAGGTACAGAACTATGGCTACACCTTC.

There are a few counts of this clone. The chain has TRBV7-9 and TRBJ2-6; D possibly corresponds to TRBD1 (5 bases). The CDR3 is 16 amino acids. V gave up 5 bases and J gave up 3 bases, with 14 bases separating them. CDR1 is SEHNR and CDR2 is FQNEAQ in the germline V gene (reference sequence). In DNA, the CDR3 is TGTGCCAGCAGCCCCGCAGGGATAAGTGGGGCCAACGTCCTGACTTTC. Translated: CASSPAGISGANVLTF.

This clone was seen a single time. The chain links TRBV3-1 (or the pseudogene TRBV3-2) to TRBJ1-1; possible D gene TRBD1, 5 bases. The germline CDR1 and CDR2 sequences are LGHDT and YNNKEL (reference sequence). Trimming cost V 3 bases and J 1 base, with 15 bases left between them. The CDR3 has 16 amino acids. This chain's CDR3 is CASSHSDLGGNTEAFF. CDR3 in DNA: TGTGCCAGCAGCCACTCCGACCTGGGGGGGAACACTGAAGCTTTCTTT.

The chain joins TRBV5-1 to TRBJ1-6; D is possibly TRBD1 (5 bases). With 1 base removed from V and 8 bases from J, the gap between germline ends came to 13 bases. In germline, CDR1 is SGHRS, CDR2 YFSETQ. The CDR3 covers 15 residues. The CDR3 nucleotides are TGCGCCAGCAGCTTGTGGGTAGGGGTGGATTCACCCCTCCACTTT. This gives the protein CASSLWVGVDSPLHF.

The rearrangement links TRBV11-3 to TRBJ2-1, with D possibly TRBD1 on 5 matching bases. The length of the CDR3 is 15 residues. Per the germline V gene, CDR1 is SGHNT and CDR2 is YENEEA. Trimming left V 1 base short and J 0 bases short, with 7 bases between. The CDR3 sequence: CASSLGQLSYNEQFF. The CDR3 region has the DNA TGTGCCAGCAGCTTAGGACAGCTCTCCTACAATGAGCAGTTCTTC.

The chain carries TRBV6-2 or TRBV6-3 and TRBJ2-7, with D uncertain. CDR3 size: 13 residues. CDR1 and CDR2 from the germline V gene are MNHEY and SVGEGT. V lost 2 bases and J lost 3, with 8 bases in between. The CDR3 DNA reads as TGTGCCAGCAGTTACAGCAGGATCTACGAGCAGTACTTC. Its protein is CASSYSRIYEQYF.

The rearrangement uses TRBV5-1 and TRBJ1-1; unclear D gene. Germline CDR1 SGHRS, CDR2 YFSETQ. Trimming removed 0 bases at V and 11 bases at J, with 8 bases between. This CDR3 is built from 11 residues. This CDR3 is CASSLGHHAFF. The CDR3 DNA reads as TGCGCCAGCAGCTTGGGGCACCACGCTTTCTTT.

The rearrangement uses TRBV7-3 and TRBJ1-6, with D possibly TRBD1 on 5 matching bases. Germline assignment: CDR1 SGHTA and CDR2 FQGTGA. The CDR3 is 15 residues long. V dropped 10 bases and J dropped 9 bases, with 22 bases sitting between them. The CDR3 coding sequence is TGTGCCACCAAGGCACCCGGGGTGGGGGGTTCACCCCTCCACTTT. Protein product: CATKAPGVGGSPLHF. The variable domain in full, completed from reference TRBV7-3 and TRBJ1-6, reads GAGVSQTPSNKVTEKGKYVELRCDPISGHTALYWYRQSLGQGPEFLIYFQGTGAADDSGLPNDRFFAVRPEGSVSTLKIQRTERGDSAVYLCATKAPGVGGSPLHFGNGTRLTVT.

V is TRBV5-1 and J is TRBJ2-3, with 12 nucleotides matching TRBD2. Trimming took 5 bases from V and 4 from J; bases not matched to a gene: 5. The CDR3 is 15 amino acids. CDR1 is SGHRS, CDR2 YFSETQ, per germline. The DNA of the CDR3 is TGCGCCAGCAGGACTAGCGGGAGTAGCTCAGATACGCAGTATTTT. Its protein is CASRTSGSSSDTQYF.

The chain recombines TRBV14 with TRBJ2-3; TRBD2 matches 7 bases. The V gene end was trimmed by 3 bases and the J gene end by 4 bases; junction bases not matched to a gene: 7. In germline, CDR1 is SGHDN, CDR2 FVKESK. The CDR3 has 15 residues. The CDR3 region is CASSQRTSWPDTQYF. The DNA for the CDR3 is TGTGCCAGCAGCCAGAGGACTAGTTGGCCAGATACGCAGTATTTT.

The chain links TRBV7-8 to TRBJ2-5, with TRBD1 identical over 11 bases. From germline, CDR1 is SGHVS and CDR2 FQNEAQ. This CDR3 region has 18 residues. V gave up 5 bases and J gave up 5 bases; unmatched junction bases: 16. The CDR3 nucleotides read TGTGCCAGCAGCCGCCCAAGGACAGGGGGCGAATGGAGGGAGACCCAGTACTTC. Its translation: CASSRPRTGGEWRETQYF.

The chain links TRBV3-1 (or the pseudogene TRBV3-2) to TRBJ2-2; no reliable D call. The CDR3 contains 15 residues. In germline, CDR1 is LGHDT, CDR2 YNNKEL (reference sequence). V gave up 4 bases and J gave up 5 bases, with 14 bases separating them. CDR3 bases: TGTGCCAGCAGCCCCCCATATTCACTGACCGGGGAGCTGTTTTTT. It codes for CASSPPYSLTGELFF.

The chain combines TRBV14 with TRBJ2-3, with D possibly being TRBD1 (6 bases). Trimming left V 3 bases short and J 3 bases short, with 13 bases between. Germline assignment: CDR1 SGHDN and CDR2 FVKESK. The CDR3 is made up of 15 amino acids. CDR3 nucleotides: TGTGCCAGCAGCCAGTTACGGGACATAACAGATACGCAGTATTTT. Amino acids: CASSQLRDITDTQYF.

The chain couples TRBV11-2 to TRBJ1-4; D might be TRBD1 (5 bases). CDR1 SGHAT and CDR2 FQNNGV come from the germline V gene. V lost 2 bases to trimming and J lost 5 bases, with 18 bases between them. The CDR3 consists of 17 residues. The CDR3 DNA is TGTGCCAGCAGCTTACGGCAAGAGACAGTCCTCAATGAAAAACTGTTTTTT. Translating it yields CASSLRQETVLNEKLFF.

This clone showed up just once. This sequence joins TRBV4-3 and TRBJ2-6; D is uncertain. The V gene lost 0 bases and the J gene lost 4 bases, with 10 bases spanning the gap. This CDR3 has 16 residues. Germline V lookup: CDR1 LGHNA, CDR2 YSLEER. The CDR3 sequence: CASSQDVGFGANVLTF. The DNA for the CDR3 is TGCGCCAGCAGCCAAGATGTCGGGTTCGGGGCCAACGTCCTGACTTTC.

The V gene is TRBV29-1, the J gene TRBJ1-4; possible D gene TRBD1, 5 bases. Germline V gene lookup returns CDR1 SQVTM and CDR2 ANQGSEA. CDR3 length equals 10 residues. The CDR3 DNA reads as TGCGGGGCTATCAATGAAAAACTGTTTTTT. Translation: CGAINEKLFF.

This rearrangement joins TRBV27 to TRBJ2-1; 10 nucleotides agree with TRBD2. The CDR3 is 16 amino acids. After removal of 2 bases from V and 7 bases from J, the junction contained 8 bases not matched to a gene. Germline V gene data show CDR1 as MNHEY and CDR2 as SMNVEV (reference sequence). The CDR3 DNA reads as TGTGCCAGCAGTTTACCAGCGGGAGGGCCTCGAAATGAGCAGTTCTTC. Protein: CASSLPAGGPRNEQFF.

In DNA form, the CDR3 reads TGCGCCAGCAGTCAATCATCTTCGGGAGGCGGACAAGAGACCCAGTACTTC. This gives the protein CASSQSSSGGGQETQYF. The chain uses TRBV23-1 and TRBJ2-5, with 7 positions matching TRBD2. TRBV23-1 is placed among ORFs of uncertain function. This CDR3 spans 17 amino acids. The trim removed 0 bases at V and 2 bases at J, leaving 9 bases unmatched.